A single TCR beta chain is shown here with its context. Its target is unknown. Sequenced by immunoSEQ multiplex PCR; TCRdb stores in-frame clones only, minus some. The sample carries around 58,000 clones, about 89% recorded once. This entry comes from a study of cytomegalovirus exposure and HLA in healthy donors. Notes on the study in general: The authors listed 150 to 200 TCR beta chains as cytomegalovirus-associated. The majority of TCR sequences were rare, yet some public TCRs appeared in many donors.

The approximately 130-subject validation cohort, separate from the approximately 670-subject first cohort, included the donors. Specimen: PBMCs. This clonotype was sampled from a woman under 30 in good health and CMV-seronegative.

CDR3 protein: CASRRTDFNTDTQYF. In DNA form, the CDR3 reads TGTGCCAGCAGGAGGACAGACTTTAACACAGATACGCAGTATTTT. The chain employs TRBV2 and TRBJ2-3; possibly TRBD1 for D (6 bases). Germline loops: CDR1 SNHLY, CDR2 FYNNEI. The V end was cut by 6 bases, the J end by 2 bases, with 15 bases between. This CDR3 spans 15 amino acids.